The 11 T cell receptor beta chains below were found in one sample sequenced in a study of cytomegalovirus exposure and HLA in healthy donors. PCR employed 60 Vbeta and 13 Jbeta primers. The table came from immunoSEQ multiplex PCR; TCRdb's copy has only in-frame clones and leaves some out. The table lists around 150,000 clones, roughly three quarters of them singletons. Sequenced material: PBMCs. The receptors here all came from a woman in her forties or fifties in good health and CMV-seronegative.

The chain uses TRBV7-2 and TRBJ2-3; 12 nucleotides line up with TRBD2. Germline trimming cut 5 bases from V and 2 bases from J; bases unmatched to any gene: 8. CDR1 is SGHTA and CDR2 is FQGNSA in the germline V gene. This CDR3 region has 17 residues. The CDR3 bases are TGTGCCAGCAGCCGTATGACTAGCGGGGGCCCCACAGATACGCAGTATTTT. Amino acid sequence: CASSRMTSGGPTDTQYF.

The rearrangement uses TRBV6-5 and TRBJ1-5; 9 nucleotides line up with TRBD1. CDR1 and CDR2 (germline): MNHEY, SVGAGI. CDR3 length: 14 residues. The trim removed 6 bases at V and 5 bases at J, leaving 5 bases unmatched. CDR3 sequence reads: CASSTGGTDQPQHF. The CDR3 DNA is TGTGCCAGCAGCACAGGGGGCACGGATCAGCCCCAGCATTTT.

This chain joins TRBV5-4 and TRBJ2-1; 10 positions match TRBD2. Unmatched junction bases numbered 6, after V lost 4 bases and J lost 5 bases. This CDR3 region has 15 residues. Per the germline V gene, CDR1 is SGHNT and CDR2 is YYREEE (reference sequence). CDR3 loop: CASSPGTSVHNEQFF. CDR3 sequence (DNA): TGTGCCAGCAGCCCCGGGACTAGCGTTCACAATGAGCAGTTCTTC.

V gene TRBV7-2 combines with J gene TRBJ2-1; 12 bases align to TRBD2. CDR1 and CDR2 from the germline V gene are SGHTA and FQGNSA. There are 18 residues in the CDR3. V was pared by 2 bases and J by 1 base, with 6 bases of the junction left unmatched. CDR3 sequence: CASSLTSGGLGSYNEQFF. In nucleotides, the CDR3 is TGTGCCAGCAGCTTAACTAGCGGGGGGTTAGGGTCCTACAATGAGCAGTTCTTC.

This clone occurred once. J is TRBJ2-5 and V is TRBV6-1; possibly TRBD1 for D (6 bases). The CDR3 has 14 residues. Germline CDR1 is MNHNS and CDR2 is SASEGT. Trimming pared 4 bases from V and 3 bases from J, leaving 12 bases between. The CDR3 nucleotides are TGTGCCAGCAGTGCGACAGGTTTGGAAGAGACCCAGTACTTC. It yields the protein CASSATGLEETQYF.

This clone has more than one count but fewer than ten. CDR3 DNA sequence: TGTGCCAGCAGGGACCCCCGGGGGTCCGGTGGCTACACCTTC. Protein product: CASRDPRGSGGYTF. The J gene is TRBJ1-2, the V gene TRBV6-5; perhaps TRBD1 as D (5 bases). The CDR3 totals 14 residues. CDR1 is MNHEY and CDR2 is SVGAGI in the germline V gene. Trimming removed 6 bases at V and 7 bases at J, with 18 bases between.

The chain has TRBV19 and TRBJ1-2; D is perhaps TRBD1 (6 bases). CDR1 and CDR2 (germline): LNHDA, SQIVND (reference sequence). Trimming took off 5 bases at V and 3 bases at J, with 13 bases between the two ends. CDR3 length: 14 amino acids. The CDR3 coding sequence is TGTGCCAGTAGTGAACAGGGTAGGGACTATGGCTACACCTTC. Residues: CASSEQGRDYGYTF. Based on the CDR3 plus reference TRBV19 and TRBJ1-2, the full variable domain is DGGITQSPKYLFRKEGQNVTLSCEQNLNHDAMYWYRQDPGQGLRLIYYSQIVNDFQKGDIAEGYSVSREKKESFPLTVTSAQKNPTAFYLCASSEQGRDYGYTFGSGTRLTVV.

This clone was seen a handful of times. V and J are TRBV6-6 and TRBJ2-2, with 7 positions matching TRBD1. V shed 7 bases, J shed 4 bases, and the junction held 9 bases outside the gene matches. From germline, CDR1 is MNHNY and CDR2 SVGAGI (reference sequence). The CDR3 covers 15 residues. The CDR3 DNA reads TGTGCCAGCACCGCCACCGGGACAGCCACCGGGGAGCTGTTTTTT. Residues: CASTATGTATGELFF.

The chain links TRBV27 to TRBJ1-1, with no clear D. V lost 3 bases, J lost 8 bases, and 13 bases lay in between. Germline lookup yields CDR1 MNHEY and CDR2 SMNVEV (reference sequence). The CDR3 is made up of 13 amino acids. CDR3 DNA: TGTGCCAGCAGTTTGTATGTTGAACAGGAAGCTTTCTTT. As protein: CASSLYVEQEAFF.

This chain connects TRBV11-2 to TRBJ1-1; TRBD1 aligns across 7 bases. Per the germline V gene, CDR1 is SGHAT and CDR2 is FQNNGV. This CDR3 comprises 16 residues. J lost 1 base, V lost 1 base, and 6 bases had no gene match. The CDR3 DNA follows: TGTGCCAGCAGCTTAGGTTTCAGGGGGAAGAACACTGAAGCTTTCTTT. Amino acids: CASSLGFRGKNTEAFF.

This clone was observed a handful of times. This chain joins TRBV11-2 and TRBJ2-1, with D possibly matching TRBD2 (6 bases). There are 15 residues in the CDR3. The germline V and J ends were trimmed by 6 bases and 6 bases, with 18 bases remaining between them. The germline V gene encodes CDR1 SGHAT and CDR2 FQNNGV. CDR3 amino acids: CASRGAGTLGNEQFF. The DNA of the CDR3 is TGTGCCAGCAGGGGAGCCGGGACTCTGGGCAATGAGCAGTTCTTC.